This T cell receptor beta chain came from a study of type 1 and type 2 diabetes patients. Study background: T cells were magnetically sorted from PBMCs as CD4+ or CD8+ subsets. Study-wide results and caveats: Type 2 diabetes and control samples shared highly correlated V and J usage, averaging about 0.97.

PCR was run on genomic DNA. The TCR beta CDR3 region was amplified using 30 forward and 13 reverse primers. In TCRdb, the multiplex PCR reads were re-called with MiXCR into one record per CDR3 protein. The sample contains 250,000 to 300,000 distinct CDR3 sequences, approximately 50% of which appear only once. This clonotype has only a few counts. Its target is unknown. Each participant gave 8 to 10 milliliters of peripheral blood. The ends were cut back, 2 bases at V and 0 bases at J, with 8 bases in the middle. Germline V gene sequence: CDR1 SEHNR, CDR2 FQNEAQ (reference sequence). The CDR3 totals 14 residues.

The chain has TRBV7-9 and TRBJ2-7, with D unclear. The sequence came from a man aged 18 to 30 with type 2 diabetes. Sample: peripheral blood mononuclear cells (PBMCs). CDR3 in amino acids: CASSLTAASYEQYF. CDR3 nucleotide sequence: TGTGCCAGCAGCTTAACCGCGGCCTCCTACGAGCAGTACTTC.